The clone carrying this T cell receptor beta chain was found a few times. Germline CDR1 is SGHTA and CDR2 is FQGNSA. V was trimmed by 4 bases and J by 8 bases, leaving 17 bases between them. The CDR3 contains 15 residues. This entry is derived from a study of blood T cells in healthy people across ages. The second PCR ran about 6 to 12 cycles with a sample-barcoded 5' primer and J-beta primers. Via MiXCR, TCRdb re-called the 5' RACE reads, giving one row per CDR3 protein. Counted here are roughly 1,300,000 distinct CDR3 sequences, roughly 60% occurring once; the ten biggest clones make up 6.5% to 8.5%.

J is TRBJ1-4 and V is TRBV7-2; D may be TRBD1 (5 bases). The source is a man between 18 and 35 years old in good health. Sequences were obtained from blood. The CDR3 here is CASSSFGGGEEKLFF. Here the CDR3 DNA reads TGTGCCAGCAGCTCCTTTGGGGGAGGCGAGGAAAAACTGTTTTTT.